The 21 T cell receptor beta chains in this list originate from one sample, sequenced in a study of tumor-infiltrating lymphocytes in oesophageal squamous cell carcinoma. TCRdb analysed the PCR reads with MiXCR anew, one entry per CDR3 protein. The sample records around 26,000 distinct CDR3 sequences, 30% to 40% being singletons. The specimen sequenced was esophageal tumor tissue. The receptors were gathered from a male donor with esophageal squamous cell carcinoma.

This clonotype was seen many times. This rearrangement joins TRBV5-4 to TRBJ2-5; TRBD1 or TRBD2 may be the D gene (5 bases each). CDR3 length: 15 amino acids. Trimming took 4 bases from V and 5 from J, leaving 18 bases between them. Germline lookup yields CDR1 SGHNT and CDR2 YYREEE (reference sequence). The CDR3 DNA sequence: TGTGCCAGCAGCCCTCGCTCCGGGGCGGTGGAGACCCAGTACTTC. As protein: CASSPRSGAVETQYF.

There are a few counts of this clonotype. The CDR3 reads CASSQDSRPNTGELFF. CDR3 bases: TGCGCCAGCAGCCAAGATTCCAGACCGAACACCGGGGAGCTGTTTTTT. The J gene is TRBJ2-2, the V gene TRBV4-1; unclear D gene. The CDR3 consists of 16 residues. The germline V gene has CDR1 MGHRA and CDR2 YSYEKL. With 0 bases removed from V and 0 bases from J, the gap between germline ends came to 8 bases.

At least ten counts were recorded for this clonotype. The rearrangement joins TRBV7-3 to TRBJ2-2, with a tentative D call TRBD2 (6 bases). The germline gives CDR1 SGHTA, CDR2 FQGTGA. The CDR3 has 15 residues. V lost 2 bases to trimming and J lost 0 bases, with 7 bases between them. CDR3 DNA: TGTGCCAGCAGCTTATTAGCGGCGAACACCGGGGAGCTGTTTTTT. It codes for CASSLLAANTGELFF.

As for this clonotype: A read error may be the cause here, since a much bigger clone is one base away. This sequence joins TRBV6-6 and TRBJ1-4; D gene uncertain. CDR3 length equals 10 residues. Germline V lookup: CDR1 MNHNY, CDR2 SVGAGI (reference sequence). V was trimmed by 10 bases and J by 9 bases, leaving 9 bases between them. CDR3 amino acids: CATPLKKLFF. CDR3 nucleotides: TGTGCCACCCCACTTAAAAAACTGTTTTTT.

The sample holds many counts of this clonotype. The rearrangement joins TRBV5-6 to TRBJ2-5, with TRBD2 as a possible D gene (6 bases). The CDR3 is made up of 14 amino acids. The V gene's germline CDR1 is SGHDT and CDR2 YYEEEE. V was pared by 2 bases and J by 5 bases, with 13 bases between. The DNA for the CDR3 is TGTGCCAGCAGCTTAAATAGCGGAGGGGAGACCCAGTACTTC. This translates into CASSLNSGGETQYF.

This clonotype was counted ten times or more. The chain joins TRBV6-6 to TRBJ2-5; possible D gene TRBD2, 6 bases. Trimming took off 2 bases at V and 5 bases at J, with 9 bases between the two ends. The germline gives CDR1 MNHNY, CDR2 SVGAGI (reference sequence). The CDR3 is 13 amino acids. The CDR3 is CASSYGGLETQYF. The CDR3 DNA sequence: TGTGCCAGCAGTTACGGGGGGTTGGAGACCCAGTACTTC.

The chain couples TRBV7-3 to TRBJ2-1, with D uncertain. The better agreement between TRBJ2-7 and the DNA end casts doubt on the J call. Looked up from germline, CDR1 is SGHTA and CDR2 is FQGTGA. The length of the CDR3 is 12 residues. Written as DNA, the CDR3 is TGTGCCAGCAGCTTACTCGACTACGAGCAGTACTTC. Its translation: CASSLLDYEQYF.

The chain employs TRBV19 and TRBJ2-6; D is unresolved. The DNA end is more similar to TRBJ2-7, so the J call may be wrong. The CDR3 sequence is 15 residues long. Germline values: CDR1 LNHDA, CDR2 SQIVND (reference sequence). The CDR3 here is CASSKVSNGPYEQYF. In DNA, the CDR3 is TGTGCCAGTAGTAAGGTCTCAAACGGACCTTACGAGCAGTACTTC.

This clonotype is medium-sized. The chain carries TRBV11-3 and TRBJ2-3, with TRBD2 matching over 11 bases. Germline V gene data show CDR1 as SGHNT and CDR2 as YENEEA. The V gene end was trimmed by 5 bases and the J gene end by 4 bases; junction bases not matched to a gene: 5. CDR3 length equals 15 residues. CDR3 bases: TGTGCCAGCAGCCCGGGACTAGCGGATTCAGATACGCAGTATTTT. This sequence encodes CASSPGLADSDTQYF. Looking up the rest from reference TRBV11-3 and TRBJ2-3 gives the full variable domain: EAGVVQSPRYKIIEKKQPVAFWCNPISGHNTLYWYLQNLGQGPELLIRYENEEAVDDSQLPKDRFSAERLKGVDSTLKIQPAELGDSAVYLCASSPGLADSDTQYFGPGTRLTVL.

Notes on this clonotype: A clone one base away is much larger, so this may be a read error. The rearrangement joins TRBV18 to TRBJ2-7; D might be TRBD2 (5 bases). Per the germline V gene, CDR1 is KGHSH and CDR2 is LQKENI. The V gene lost 6 bases and the J gene lost 7 bases, with 22 bases spanning the gap. The CDR3 is 15 amino acids. DNA for the CDR3: TGTGCCAGCTCGTACTACACGAGAGACTACAATGAGCAGTACTTC. Translated: CASSYYTRDYNEQYF.

CDR3 sequence: CASSPTGVAGNTIYF. The CDR3 DNA reads TGTGCCAGCTCACCAACCGGGGTAGCTGGAAACACCATATATTTT. This rearrangement joins TRBV18 to TRBJ1-3; D gene unclear. Deletions cut 2 bases from V and 2 bases from J, with 10 bases between. The CDR3 is 15 residues long. CDR1 is KGHSH and CDR2 is LQKENI in the germline V gene. Looking up the rest from reference TRBV18 and TRBJ1-3 gives the full variable domain: NAGVMQNPRHLVRRRGQEARLRCSPMKGHSHVYWYRQLPEEGLKFMVYLQKENIIDESGMPKERFSAEFPKEGPSILRIQQVVRGDSAAYFCASSPTGVAGNTIYFGEGSWLTVV.

A few counts support this clonotype. V and J are TRBV7-3 and TRBJ2-5, with D perhaps matching TRBD1 (6 bases). Trimming stripped 0 bases from V and 4 bases from J, with 6 bases between. The CDR3 is made up of 13 amino acids. Germline lookup yields CDR1 SGHTA and CDR2 FQGTGA. The chain's CDR3 is CASSLTGGETQYF. The DNA of the CDR3 is TGTGCCAGCAGCTTAACAGGGGGAGAGACCCAGTACTTC.

The rearrangement uses TRBV18 and TRBJ1-1; unclear D gene. The CDR3 has 12 amino acids. CDR1 is KGHSH, CDR2 LQKENI, per germline. Trimming removed 6 bases at V and 7 bases at J, with 12 bases between. CDR3 sequence reads: CASSPIQSEAFF. CDR3 in DNA: TGTGCCAGCTCCCCCATCCAGAGTGAAGCTTTCTTT.

The gene calls are TRBV5-4 and TRBJ1-6; D not certain. Germline-derived CDR1 and CDR2 are SGHNT and YYREEE (reference sequence). The CDR3 consists of 16 residues. The ends were cut back, 1 base at V and 5 bases at J, with 13 bases in the middle. The CDR3 bases are TGTGCCAGCAGCTTGTCGGGCGGAAGGGATAATTCACCCCTCCACTTT. This encodes CASSLSGGRDNSPLHF.

This clonotype was observed a single time. The rearrangement links TRBV7-2 to TRBJ2-3, with TRBD2 identical over 12 bases. The DNA end is more similar to TRBJ2-1, so the J call may be wrong. The CDR3 covers 15 residues. CDR1 and CDR2 from the germline V gene are SGHTA and FQGNSA. Here the CDR3 reads CASSAALAGGNEQFF. CDR3 sequence (DNA): TGTGCCAGCAGCGCCGCACTAGCGGGAGGTAATGAGCAGTTCTTC.

For the CDR3, the DNA is TGTGCCATGGCCGGGACAGGGTTTATCGAGCAGTACTTC. Protein product: CAMAGTGFIEQYF. The rearrangement links TRBV10-3 to TRBJ2-6; TRBD1 aligns across 9 bases. The J call could be wrong; TRBJ2-7 is a better fit for the DNA end. CDR1 and CDR2 (germline): ENHRY, SYGVKD. The CDR3 is made up of 13 amino acids.

This clonotype was counted ten times or more. Given a much more abundant clone one base away, this may be a read error. The J gene is TRBJ2-5, the V gene TRBV14, with TRBD2 identical over 8 bases. In germline, CDR1 is SGHDN, CDR2 FVKESK. V shed 0 bases, J shed 11 bases, and the junction held 17 bases outside the gene matches. CDR3 length: 17 residues. The CDR3 reads CASSQEYRLAYYNEQYF. For the CDR3, the DNA is TGTGCCAGCAGCCAAGAGTATCGACTAGCGTACTACAATGAGCAGTACTTC.

The chain employs TRBV2 and TRBJ2-4; TRBD1 or TRBD2 may be the D gene (5 bases each). This CDR3 is built from 15 residues. Germline V CDR1 and CDR2: SNHLY, FYNNEI. The germline V and J ends were trimmed by 6 bases and 13 bases, with 25 bases remaining between them. CDR3 sequence (DNA): TGTGCCAGCAGCGAACTTGAGACAGACTACAATGAGCAGTACTTC. Translation: CASSELETDYNEQYF.

The table lists this clonotype with a count of one. The V gene is TRBV7-6, the J gene TRBJ2-1; D might be TRBD1 (6 bases). Gene TRBJ2-7 matches the end of the DNA better, so the J call may be wrong. Germline values: CDR1 SGHVS, CDR2 FNYEAQ. The CDR3 contains 14 residues. CDR3 coding DNA: TGTGCCAGCAGCGTGGACAGTTATCAGAACGAGCAGTACTTC. Its protein product is CASSVDSYQNEQYF.

The chain combines TRBV20-1 with TRBJ2-4; D is uncertain. CDR1 and CDR2 from the germline V gene are DFQATT and SNEGSKA (reference sequence). This CDR3 has 16 residues. The V gene lost 3 bases and the J gene lost 3 bases, with 18 bases spanning the gap. CDR3 residues: CSASEPSSMVKNIQYF. The CDR3 nucleotides read TGCAGTGCTAGCGAACCGTCCAGTATGGTCAAAAACATTCAGTACTTC.

This clonotype has more than one count but fewer than ten. The conserved phenylalanine or tryptophan is not found at the CDR3 terminus, so this likely reflects a read error. No DNA is shown, since the ends of the CDR3 on it are uncertain; the CDR3 is the one TCRdb lists. The chain has TRBV7-6 and TRBJ2-6; the table names TRBD1, a call not compared with the DNA. The CDR3 adds up to 13 amino acids, both ends counted. Per the germline V gene, CDR1 is SGHVS and CDR2 is FNYEAQ. The CDR3 sequence: CASSPGGEQYFGA.